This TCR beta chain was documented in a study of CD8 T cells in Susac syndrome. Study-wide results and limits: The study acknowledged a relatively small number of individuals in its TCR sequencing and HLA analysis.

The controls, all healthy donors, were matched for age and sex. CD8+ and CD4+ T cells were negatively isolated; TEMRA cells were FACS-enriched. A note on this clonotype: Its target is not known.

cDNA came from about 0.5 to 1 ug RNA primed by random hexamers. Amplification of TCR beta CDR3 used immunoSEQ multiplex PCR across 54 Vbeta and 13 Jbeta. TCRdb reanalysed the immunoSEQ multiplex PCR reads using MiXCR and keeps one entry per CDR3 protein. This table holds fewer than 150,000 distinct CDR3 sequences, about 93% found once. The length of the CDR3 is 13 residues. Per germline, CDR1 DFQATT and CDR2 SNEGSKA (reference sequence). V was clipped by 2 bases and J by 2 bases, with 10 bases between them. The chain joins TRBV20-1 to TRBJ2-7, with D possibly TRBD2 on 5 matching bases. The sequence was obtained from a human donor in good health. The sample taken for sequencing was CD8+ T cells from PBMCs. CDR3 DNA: TGCAGTGCTAGACAAGGAGGAACCTACGAGCAGTACTTC. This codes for CSARQGGTYEQYF.